Shown below are 19 T cell receptor beta chains from a single sample sequenced in a study of control samples from healthy donors and cancer patients. Here immunoSEQ multiplex PCR was the method, and the copy in TCRdb shows in-frame clones only, minus some. Among approximately 100,000 clones listed, around 89% were seen once. The sequenced sample was PBMCs. The receptors were sampled from a man aged 60 to 75 with lung cancer.

This rearrangement joins TRBV11-3 to TRBJ2-7; TRBD2 is a possible D gene (6 bases). The CDR3 covers 13 residues. V was clipped by 2 bases and J by 5 bases, with 10 bases between them. CDR1 SGHNT and CDR2 YENEEA come from the germline V gene. CDR3 protein: CASSLWGVHEQYV. The CDR3 DNA is TGTGCCAGCAGCTTATGGGGGGTCCACGAGCAGTACGTC.

CDR3 bases: TGTGCCAGCAGCTTAGCGGGAAGTACAGATACGCAGTATTTT. Its translation is CASSLAGSTDTQYF. The chain has TRBV7-8 and TRBJ2-3; no reliable D call. V was pared by 0 bases and J by 3 bases, with 7 bases between. The CDR3 has 14 amino acids. CDR1 and CDR2 from the germline V gene are SGHVS and FQNEAQ.

The gene calls are TRBV15 and TRBJ2-3; tentative D call: TRBD1 (6 bases). The CDR3 has 12 amino acids. Germline assignment: CDR1 LNHNV and CDR2 YYDKDF (reference sequence). V was clipped by 0 bases and J by 11 bases, with 9 bases between them. Written as DNA, the CDR3 is TGTGCCACCAGCAGAGATACGGACAGGCAGTATTTT. Translated, it gives CATSRDTDRQYF.

This chain connects TRBV5-1 to TRBJ2-7; 7 bases fit TRBD1. J gave up 2 bases and V 3 bases, and 20 bases lay outside the gene matches. CDR1 is SGHRS, CDR2 YFSETQ, per germline. The CDR3 runs 19 residues. Here the CDR3 reads CASSSGLGQLSLLTYEQYF. As DNA, the CDR3 is TGCGCCAGCAGCTCCGGTTTGGGACAGCTTTCCCTATTAACCTACGAGCAGTACTTC.

This chain connects TRBV3-1 (or the pseudogene TRBV3-2) to TRBJ2-3; 11 positions agree with TRBD1. Germline loops: CDR1 LGHDT, CDR2 YNNKEL (reference sequence). The CDR3 covers 15 residues. J gave up 6 bases and V 4 bases, and 6 bases lay outside the gene matches. The CDR3 region is CASSRDRGFRDTQYF. In DNA form, the CDR3 reads TGTGCCAGCAGCCGGGACAGGGGGTTTCGGGATACGCAGTATTTT.

The gene calls are TRBV6-5 and TRBJ1-2; D is unclear. CDR3 size: 13 residues. In germline, CDR1 is MNHEY, CDR2 SVGAGI. V was trimmed by 8 bases and J by 3 bases, leaving 13 bases between them. The CDR3 DNA is TGTGCCAGCTCTCCGGACCGCGACTATGGCTACACCTTC. Its protein is CASSPDRDYGYTF.

About this clone: The sample carries other DNA sequences with the same CDR3. This chain connects TRBV6-4 to TRBJ1-1; tentative D call: TRBD1 (5 bases). The CDR3 is 15 residues long. Germline CDR1 is MRHNA and CDR2 is SNTAGT. Trimming left V 0 bases short and J 5 bases short, with 13 bases between. The CDR3 region is CASSDSHWGGTEAFF. CDR3 coding DNA: TGTGCCAGCAGTGACTCCCATTGGGGGGGGACTGAAGCTTTCTTT.

The CDR3 here is CASSEETGRYYGYTF. For the CDR3, the DNA is TGTGCCAGCAGTGAAGAAACAGGGAGGTACTATGGCTACACCTTC. The chain couples TRBV2 to TRBJ1-2; weak D call: TRBD1 (6 bases). The CDR3 sequence is 15 residues long. V was shortened by 1 base and J by 3 bases, with 12 bases between the two germline ends. Germline V gene sequence: CDR1 SNHLY, CDR2 FYNNEI.

V and J are TRBV3-1 (or the pseudogene TRBV3-2) and TRBJ2-6, with D unclear. CDR1 is LGHDT, CDR2 YNNKEL, per germline (reference sequence). V was trimmed by 2 bases and J by 2 bases, leaving 7 bases between them. CDR3 length: 15 amino acids. The CDR3 is CASSQNLPGANVLTF. The CDR3 DNA sequence: TGTGCCAGCAGCCAAAACCTCCCTGGGGCCAACGTCCTGACTTTC.

This clone appeared a single time. Germline and junction disagree at one end, which may indicate a read error. V and J are TRBV20-1 and TRBJ1-2; 7 bases map to TRBD1. The CDR3 is 10 residues long. The germline CDR1 and CDR2 sequences are DFQATT and SNEGSKA (reference sequence). CDR3 nucleotide sequence: TGCAGTGCTAGAGAACGGGACAGTTACTTC. Its protein is CSARERDSYF.

The V and J genes are TRBV19 and TRBJ1-1, with 12 bases that match TRBD1. The ends lost 3 bases at V and 6 bases at J; junction bases unmatched: 11. The CDR3 contains 17 residues. Germline V gene lookup returns CDR1 LNHDA and CDR2 SQIVND (reference sequence). CDR3 in amino acids: CASSMARTGTGGPEAFF. The CDR3 DNA sequence: TGTGCCAGTAGTATGGCTAGAACCGGGACAGGGGGCCCTGAAGCTTTCTTT.

The chain carries TRBV18 and TRBJ2-2; D not resolved. The CDR3 contains 15 residues. Trimming took 0 bases from V and 5 from J, leaving 10 bases between them. From germline, CDR1 is KGHSH and CDR2 LQKENI. CDR3 bases: TGTGCCAGCTCACCACCAAACAGAGATACCGGGGAGCTGTTTTTT. Its translation: CASSPPNRDTGELFF.

The rearrangement uses TRBV14 and TRBJ1-2; D not resolved. Per the germline V gene, CDR1 is SGHDN and CDR2 is FVKESK. V was clipped by 4 bases and J by 3 bases, with 12 bases between them. This CDR3 comprises 14 residues. CDR3 nucleotide sequence: TGTGCCAGCAGCCGGACGGATCTATACTATGGCTACACCTTC. Translation gives CASSRTDLYYGYTF.

This chain joins TRBV5-4 and TRBJ2-2; tentatively, D is TRBD1 (6 bases). Germline V gives CDR1 SGHNT, CDR2 YYREEE (reference sequence). V was trimmed by 5 bases and J by 4 bases, leaving 15 bases between them. The CDR3 is 15 residues long. CDR3 protein: CASSLLQGATGELFF. CDR3 nucleotide sequence: TGTGCCAGCAGTTTGTTACAGGGTGCCACCGGGGAGCTGTTTTTT.

The chain has TRBV27 and TRBJ2-7; 7 bases match TRBD1. Trimming removed 5 bases from V and 2 bases from J; junction bases left unmatched: 6. The CDR3 covers 14 residues. Germline lookup yields CDR1 MNHEY and CDR2 SMNVEV (reference sequence). CDR3 loop: CASSKLGQTYEQYF. CDR3 sequence (DNA): TGTGCCAGCAGTAAACTGGGACAGACCTACGAGCAGTACTTC.

The chain carries TRBV24-1 and TRBJ1-5; D call uncertain. The germline gives CDR1 KGHDR, CDR2 SFDVKD. This CDR3 comprises 15 residues. The V and J ends lost 4 bases and 2 bases respectively, with 11 bases between them. The DNA of the CDR3 is TGTGCCACCAGTGAAGGGAGTATACGCAATCAGCCCCAGCATTTT. Translation: CATSEGSIRNQPQHF.

The rearrangement joins TRBV6-1 to TRBJ2-7; D ambiguous. This CDR3 contains 14 residues. The germline V and J ends were trimmed by 0 bases and 4 bases, with 10 bases remaining between them. Germline V gene lookup returns CDR1 MNHNS and CDR2 SASEGT. The CDR3 DNA reads as TGTGCCAGCAGTGAAGCGAGTATCCCTTACGAGCAGTACGTC. It codes for CASSEASIPYEQYV.

In DNA, the CDR3 is TGTGCCACCAGCAGCCAGGGTGAGACCGGGGAGCTGTTTTTT. Protein: CATSSQGETGELFF. The V call is TRBV15, the J call TRBJ2-2; D may be TRBD1 (5 bases). The V end was cut by 3 bases, the J end by 5 bases, with 10 bases between. This CDR3 contains 14 residues. Germline-derived CDR1 and CDR2 are LNHNV and YYDKDF (reference sequence).

V is TRBV4-1 and J is TRBJ2-2; 12 bases are shared with TRBD2. The germline gives CDR1 MGHRA, CDR2 YSYEKL. The CDR3 loop spans 19 amino acids. V lost 2 bases, J lost 2 bases, and 9 bases stayed unmatched. DNA for the CDR3: TGCGCCAGCAGCCAACTGGTGGCTAGCGGGGGGGTAAACACCGGGGAGCTGTTTTTT. This encodes CASSQLVASGGVNTGELFF.